These T cell receptor beta chains were read from a single sample in a study of cytomegalovirus exposure and HLA in healthy donors. Profiling relied on immunoSEQ multiplex PCR, and the TCRdb table lists in-frame clones only, not all of them. The sample carries about 150,000 clones, 60% to 85% recorded once. Source material: PBMCs. These receptor sequences come from a man aged 50-59 years in good health and CMV-seropositive. CDR3s include the opening cysteine and the closing phenylalanine or tryptophan. The size of a clone is reported for some rows only, either as once, few or many, or as a class for expanded clones.

.	TRBV29-1	TRBJ2-4	CSVGQGRNMDIQYF
.	TRBV5-8	TRBJ2-7	CASKTQGTLYEQYF
.	TRBV29-1	TRBJ2-7	CSVEDTGGEQYF
once	TRBV15	TRBJ2-1	CATSRQGFNEQFF
.	TRBV5-1	TRBJ2-7	CASSFGGRDEQYF
few	TRBV9	TRBJ2-1	CASSEGLAGGFHEQFF
.	TRBV11-2	TRBJ1-1	CASSGLRRNTEAFF
once	TRBV27	TRBJ2-3	CASSLPGLAGTDTQYF
.	TRBV5-1	TRBJ1-5	CASSPAEGGQPQHF
.	TRBV11-3	TRBJ2-3	CASSLGRGRGDTQYF
.	TRBV12-5	TRBJ2-5	CASGLVHYF
.	TRBV5-8	TRBJ1-5	CAGSLMADQPQHF
.	TRBV5-1	TRBJ1-1	CASGQGETEAFF
.	TRBV2	TRBJ2-5	CASNGQLETQYF
few	TRBV28	TRBJ2-2	CASSFYGGGELFF
once	TRBV10-2	TRBJ2-5	CASSEVEQVETQYF
.	TRBV2	TRBJ1-1	CASLEESNTEAFF
.	TRBV9	TRBJ2-1	CASSVGGLAGGEQFF
.	TRBV11-2	TRBJ2-2	CASSDGTSGAGELFF
few	TRBV5-4	TRBJ1-1	CASSSRGTEAFF
.	TRBV29-1	TRBJ1-1	CSVEVIRGTEAFF
.	TRBV7-9	TRBJ2-2	CASSTDRGTGELFF
few	TRBV13	TRBJ2-7	CASSLGGLERSPYEQYF
.	TRBV4-1	TRBJ1-2	CASSQADRDHGYTF
few	TRBV28	TRBJ1-3	CASSLSLQGYGGNTIYF
.	TRBV14	TRBJ1-5	CASSQEFRDRDNQPQHF
.	TRBV10-3	TRBJ2-7	CAISVGLTPYEQYF
.	TRBV30	TRBJ2-2	CAWGRGRELFF
.	TRBV14	TRBJ2-3	CASSQYLSTDTQYF
.	TRBV5-8	TRBJ1-5	CASSLTGTRSNQPQHF
.	TRBV28	TRBJ1-2	CASSLGQGFGYTF
once	TRBV27	TRBJ2-4	CARQVAGERGKNIQYF
once	TRBV19	TRBJ1-5	CASQGVGGNQPQHF
.	TRBV12-1	TRBJ1-3	CASSPGGGRGNTIYF
.	TRBV27	TRBJ1-1	CASSLYPGENTEAFF
.	TRBV6-1	TRBJ1-5	CASSSQEGQPQHF
once	TRBV30	TRBJ1-4	CAWSPPWGQSEKLFF
.	TRBV2	TRBJ1-1	CASSEVEGTEAFF
.	TRBV7-2	TRBJ2-2	CASGGPEAANTGELFF
few	TRBV13	TRBJ2-1	CASSPRTSGSLGNEQFF
once	TRBV20-1	TRBJ2-1	CSATEVEQFF
.	TRBV5-1	TRBJ2-1	CASSATTSARSSYNEQFF
.	TRBV7-6	TRBJ2-1	CASSLRSVYNEQFF
.	TRBV12-5	TRBJ2-5	CASGLSGTGGEETQYF
few	TRBV19	TRBJ2-5	CASSLKRTGIETQYF
.	TRBV7-2	TRBJ2-1	CASSLIASTYNEQFF
few	TRBV28	TRBJ1-2	CASSLPSGRGIYGYTF
once	TRBV29-1	TRBJ1-1	CSVKQGGNTEAFF
.	TRBV5-1	TRBJ2-7	CASSFSQGDPNKMYF
.	TRBV29-1	TRBJ2-5	CSVVSRGETQYF
.	TRBV28	TRBJ2-1	CASSYPAERDSSDEQFF
once	TRBV28	TRBJ2-5	CASSGLAGGPSVETQYF
.	TRBV11-2	TRBJ2-3	CASSPPLYKTSTDTQYF